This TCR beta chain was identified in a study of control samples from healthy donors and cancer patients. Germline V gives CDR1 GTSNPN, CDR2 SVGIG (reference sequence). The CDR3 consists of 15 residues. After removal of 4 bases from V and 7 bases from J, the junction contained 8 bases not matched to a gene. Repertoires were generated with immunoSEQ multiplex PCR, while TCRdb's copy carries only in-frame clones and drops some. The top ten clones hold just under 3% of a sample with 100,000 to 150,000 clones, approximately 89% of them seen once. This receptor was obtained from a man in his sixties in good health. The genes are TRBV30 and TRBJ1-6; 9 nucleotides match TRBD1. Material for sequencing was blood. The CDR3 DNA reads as TGTGCCTGGAACAGGGGGCCAGAAGGAAATTCACCCCTCCACTTT. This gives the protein CAWNRGPEGNSPLHF.